These 5 T cell receptor beta chains were sequenced from one sample in a study of CD8+ T cells in alopecia areata. As to treatment: oral pan-JAK inhibitor, 5-10 mg twice daily. Isolated RNA was reverse transcribed into cDNA used as the sequencing template. TCRdb keeps only in-frame clones here, not all; method: immunoSEQ multiplex PCR. The sample carries around 200,000 clones, more than 55% recorded once. The starting material was CD4+ T cells sorted from blood, obtained at week 4, from a patient treated with tofacitinib. The receptors come from a human donor with alopecia areata.

The V gene is TRBV7-8, the J gene TRBJ2-3; D might be TRBD2 (6 bases). Trimming cost V 6 bases and J 0 bases, with 13 bases left between them. This CDR3 is built from 15 residues. The germline V gene has CDR1 SGHVS and CDR2 FQNEAQ. CDR3 DNA sequence: TGTGCCAGCAGAAACCGGGACTCTAGCACAGATACGCAGTATTTT. As protein: CASRNRDSSTDTQYF.

The genes are TRBV29-1 and TRBJ2-2; no definite D call. The CDR3 is 11 residues long. Trimming took off 3 bases at V and 7 bases at J, with 6 bases between the two ends. Germline CDR1 reads SQVTM; CDR2 reads ANQGSEA. The CDR3 sequence: CSVEGNGELFF. CDR3 DNA: TGCAGCGTTGAGGGTAACGGGGAGCTGTTTTTT.

The chain employs TRBV6-5 and TRBJ2-2, with 7 bases fitting TRBD2. The CDR3 covers 13 residues. Per germline, CDR1 MNHEY and CDR2 SVGAGI. V lost 6 bases to trimming and J lost 7 bases; unmatched junction nucleotides: 5. CDR3 sequence: CASRRLAGGELFF. DNA of the CDR3: TGTGCCAGCAGACGACTAGCTGGCGGGGAGCTGTTTTTT.

The J gene is TRBJ2-3, the V gene TRBV7-9, with D perhaps TRBD1 (5 bases). V lost 1 base to trimming and J lost 4 bases, with 9 bases between them. Germline V CDR1 and CDR2: SEHNR, FQNEAQ (reference sequence). The CDR3 is made up of 14 amino acids. CDR3 residues: CASSLGMGPDTQYF. Written as DNA, the CDR3 is TGTGCCAGCAGCTTAGGGATGGGGCCAGATACGCAGTATTTT.

The gene calls are TRBV9 and TRBJ2-3; 10 positions match TRBD1. Trimming at V came to 4 bases and at J to 5 bases, leaving 7 bases not matched to a gene. Germline-derived CDR1 and CDR2 are SGDLS and YYNGEE. The CDR3 totals 15 residues. The CDR3 nucleotides read TGTGCCAGCAGCCTCCGCGGGACAGGGGTAGATACGCAGTATTTT. This encodes CASSLRGTGVDTQYF.